This T cell receptor beta chain comes out of a study of response to subunit inactivated influenza vaccine. Overall study findings and caveats: Each seasonal influenza vaccination recruits few new T cells, the authors suggested.

Remarks on this clonotype: Its target is unknown.

TCRdb reanalysed the RT-PCR reads using MiXCR and keeps one entry per CDR3 protein. The sample lists roughly 650,000 distinct CDR3 sequences, 15% to 18% occurring once. The CDR3 is made up of 15 amino acids. V dropped 0 bases and J dropped 4; count of bases not matched to a gene: 5. Germline V gene data show CDR1 as MNHEY and CDR2 as SMNVEV (reference sequence). This material consisted of PBMCs from blood, taken 11 to 12 days after vaccination. The chain combines TRBV27 with TRBJ2-7; 8 positions agree with TRBD1. This clonotype was sampled from a man aged 45 to 65 who received an inactivated influenza vaccine. DNA of the CDR3: TGTGCCAGCAGTTTATCGAGTCAGGGGGCTTACGAGCAGTACTTC. It codes for CASSLSSQGAYEQYF.